One sample yielded the 24 T cell receptor beta chains listed below, sequenced in a study of cytomegalovirus exposure and HLA in healthy donors. The PCR made use of 60 Vbeta and 13 Jbeta primers. Clones were sequenced by immunoSEQ multiplex PCR, and TCRdb holds only the in-frame ones, with some missing. The sample contains 100,000 to 120,000 clones, about three quarters of which appear only once. The sequenced sample consisted of PBMCs. These receptor sequences come from a woman aged 60-75 years in good health and CMV-seropositive.

The V call is TRBV18, the J call TRBJ1-5; D unresolved. CDR1 is KGHSH, CDR2 LQKENI, per germline. This CDR3 contains 17 residues. V was shortened by 3 bases and J by 1 base, with 16 bases between the two germline ends. DNA of the CDR3: TGTGCCAGCTCACCGGCCGCGCCTCGCGGCAGCAATCAGCCCCAGCATTTT. The encoded protein is CASSPAAPRGSNQPQHF.

The rearrangement joins TRBV19 to TRBJ1-3; 7 bases are a match to TRBD1. Per the germline V gene, CDR1 is LNHDA and CDR2 is SQIVND (reference sequence). This CDR3 is built from 16 residues. J was trimmed by 2 bases and V by 2 bases; bases with no gene match: 6. The CDR3 bases are TGTGCCAGTAGTATAAAGACAGGGCATCCTGGAAACACCATATATTTT. Translating it yields CASSIKTGHPGNTIYF.

This clone has only a few counts. V and J are TRBV19 and TRBJ2-3; no reliable D call. The CDR3 has 12 residues. Trimming removed 6 bases from V and 2 bases from J, with 6 bases in between. Germline V gene lookup returns CDR1 LNHDA and CDR2 SQIVND (reference sequence). CDR3 region: CASRSFTDTQYF. DNA for the CDR3: TGTGCCAGTAGGTCCTTCACAGATACGCAGTATTTT.

The chain carries TRBV2 and TRBJ2-5; D possibly corresponds to TRBD2 (6 bases). Trimming removed 7 bases at V and 2 bases at J, with 17 bases between. The CDR3 consists of 15 residues. The germline V gene has CDR1 SNHLY and CDR2 FYNNEI. The CDR3 bases are TGTGCCAGCAAGAGCCAGCGGGCGGGTCAAGAGACCCAGTACTTC. Translated, it gives CASKSQRAGQETQYF.

The chain carries TRBV12-5 and TRBJ1-2; maybe TRBD1 (5 bases). The ends were cut back, 3 bases at V and 6 bases at J, with 17 bases in the middle. Germline CDR1 is LGHNT and CDR2 is FRNRAP. This CDR3 comprises 15 residues. DNA for the CDR3: TGTGCTAGTGGTTTCAGTTCGGGGGTGGGCCATGGCTACACCTTC. This sequence encodes CASGFSSGVGHGYTF.

This clone was counted a few times. This chain joins TRBV9 and TRBJ2-1, with D possibly being TRBD2 (5 bases). V gave up 0 bases and J gave up 2 bases, with 9 bases separating them. CDR3 length: 15 residues. Germline V gene data show CDR1 as SGDLS and CDR2 as YYNGEE. CDR3: CASSVGGAAYNEQFF. CDR3 nucleotide sequence: TGTGCCAGCAGCGTAGGGGGAGCCGCCTACAATGAGCAGTTCTTC.

The chain combines TRBV18 with TRBJ1-5, with unresolved D. Between the trimmed V and J ends, which lost 0 bases and 6 bases, there was a span of 15 bases. Germline V CDR1 and CDR2: KGHSH, LQKENI. The CDR3 has 16 residues. The CDR3: CASSPPAGRAAQPQHF. The DNA for the CDR3 is TGTGCCAGCTCACCACCCGCTGGGAGGGCGGCTCAGCCCCAGCATTTT. The complete variable domain, with remaining parts taken from reference TRBV18 and TRBJ1-5, reads NAGVMQNPRHLVRRRGQEARLRCSPMKGHSHVYWYRQLPEEGLKFMVYLQKENIIDESGMPKERFSAEFPKEGPSILRIQQVVRGDSAAYFCASSPPAGRAAQPQHFGDGTRLSIL.

The chain has TRBV15 and TRBJ2-2, with D possibly being TRBD2 (5 bases). Germline V gene lookup returns CDR1 LNHNV and CDR2 YYDKDF (reference sequence). This CDR3 contains 15 residues. Deletions cut 6 bases from V and 1 base from J, with 12 bases between. CDR3 DNA sequence: TGTGCCACCAGTATCCCGAGCGGGAACACCGGGGAGCTGTTTTTT. Translation gives CATSIPSGNTGELFF.

The table lists this clone with a count of one. The gene calls are TRBV28 and TRBJ2-1, with TRBD2 identical over 9 bases. J gave up 7 bases and V 4 bases, and 11 bases lay outside the gene matches. CDR1 is MDHEN, CDR2 SYDVKM, per germline. This CDR3 has 16 residues. The CDR3 sequence is CASSSPVVAGVNEQFF. In DNA form, the CDR3 reads TGTGCCAGCAGTTCACCGGTAGTAGCGGGAGTAAATGAGCAGTTCTTC. The full variable domain, its missing parts supplied by reference TRBV28 and TRBJ2-1, is DVKVTQSSRYLVKRTGEKVFLECVQDMDHENMFWYRQDPGLGLRLIYFSYDVKMKEKGDIPEGYSVSREKKERFSLILESASTNQTSMYLCASSSPVVAGVNEQFFGPGTRLTVL.

The chain employs TRBV27 and TRBJ1-4; D not certain. There are 14 residues in the CDR3. Trimming left V 5 bases short and J 4 bases short, with 11 bases between. Germline values: CDR1 MNHEY, CDR2 SMNVEV (reference sequence). The CDR3 spells CASSPRVDNEKLFF. The CDR3 bases are TGTGCCAGCAGTCCGAGGGTCGATAATGAAAAACTGTTTTTT.

The gene calls are TRBV9 and TRBJ2-5; D is perhaps TRBD2 (6 bases). V gave up 5 bases and J gave up 5 bases, with 16 bases separating them. Germline assignment: CDR1 SGDLS and CDR2 YYNGEE. The CDR3 is 14 amino acids. This CDR3 reads CASSGGISGETQYF. CDR3 nucleotide sequence: TGTGCCAGCAGTGGCGGGATTAGTGGGGAGACCCAGTACTTC.

V and J are TRBV5-1 and TRBJ1-1, with D perhaps matching TRBD1 (6 bases). The CDR3 spans 14 residues. Looked up from germline, CDR1 is SGHRS and CDR2 is YFSETQ. Trimming cost V 6 bases and J 6 bases, with 18 bases left between them. The CDR3 DNA reads as TGCGCCAGCACTTCGACCTTCAGGGGTGCTGAAGCTTTCTTT. Its protein is CASTSTFRGAEAFF.

The chain employs TRBV11-3 and TRBJ1-3; possible D gene TRBD1, 5 bases. Between the trimmed V and J ends, which lost 0 bases and 1 base, there was a span of 7 bases. Germline assignment: CDR1 SGHNT and CDR2 YENEEA. CDR3 length equals 15 residues. The CDR3 region is CASSLDPGSGNTIYF. As DNA, the CDR3 is TGTGCCAGCAGCTTAGACCCAGGGTCTGGAAACACCATATATTTT.

V usage is TRBV6-5 and J usage is TRBJ2-5; 10 bases are shared with TRBD1. The DNA end favors TRBJ2-7, so the J call may be wrong. CDR3 length equals 15 residues. CDR1 is MNHEY and CDR2 is SVGAGI in the germline V gene. The CDR3 bases are TGTGCCAGCAGCCGTATGGGACAGGGGAACTACGAGCAGTACTTC. Its translation: CASSRMGQGNYEQYF.

The chain has TRBV7-9 and TRBJ1-2, with 10 bases identical to TRBD1. The trim removed 3 bases at V and 2 bases at J, leaving 3 bases unmatched. The CDR3 totals 15 residues. CDR1 is SEHNR, CDR2 FQNEAQ, per germline (reference sequence). The CDR3 region has the DNA TGTGCCAGCAGCTTCCGGACAGGGGGAAACTATGGCTACACCTTC. It codes for CASSFRTGGNYGYTF.

The V gene is TRBV6-6, the J gene TRBJ2-7; D gene uncertain. From germline, CDR1 is MNHNY and CDR2 SVGAGI (reference sequence). This CDR3 has 12 amino acids. With 4 bases removed from V and 4 bases from J, the gap between germline ends came to 8 bases. The CDR3 protein is CASSFMRYEQYF. The CDR3 DNA reads TGTGCCAGCAGTTTCATGAGATACGAGCAGTACTTC.

The V gene is TRBV19, the J gene TRBJ2-3; D possibly corresponds to TRBD2 (6 bases). The CDR3 loop spans 16 amino acids. Deletions cut 1 base from V and 0 bases from J, with 11 bases between. Germline V lookup: CDR1 LNHDA, CDR2 SQIVND (reference sequence). The CDR3 loop reads CASSIGSGLSTDTQYF. Here the CDR3 DNA reads TGTGCCAGTAGTATAGGGAGCGGGCTGAGCACAGATACGCAGTATTTT.

The chain employs TRBV7-3 and TRBJ1-1; D might be TRBD1 (5 bases). V was cut by 6 bases and J by 2 bases, with 10 bases left in between. The CDR3 extends over 13 amino acids. Germline CDR1 SGHTA, CDR2 FQGTGA. The CDR3 loop is CASRFRGNTEAFF. DNA for the CDR3: TGTGCCAGCAGGTTTAGGGGTAACACTGAAGCTTTCTTT.

CDR3 sequence reads: CASSLLPESSYEQYF. The CDR3 region has the DNA TGTGCCAGCAGCTTGTTGCCGGAGAGCTCCTACGAGCAGTACTTC. The chain couples TRBV11-2 to TRBJ2-7; D is uncertain. The CDR3 sequence is 15 residues long. The germline gives CDR1 SGHAT, CDR2 FQNNGV. V was shortened by 3 bases and J by 0 bases, with 12 bases between the two germline ends.

In DNA, the CDR3 is TGTGCCAGTAGTGTCAGTACAGGGTTTGGTAAAAACATTCAGTACTTC. As protein: CASSVSTGFGKNIQYF. This chain links TRBV19 with TRBJ2-4; possibly TRBD1 for D (6 bases). V lost 5 bases, J lost 4 bases, and 18 bases lay in between. In germline, CDR1 is LNHDA, CDR2 SQIVND (reference sequence). CDR3 length: 16 residues. The whole variable domain, filled in from reference TRBV19 and TRBJ2-4, reads DGGITQSPKYLFRKEGQNVTLSCEQNLNHDAMYWYRQDPGQGLRLIYYSQIVNDFQKGDIAEGYSVSREKKESFPLTVTSAQKNPTAFYLCASSVSTGFGKNIQYFGAGTRLSVL.

J is TRBJ1-2 and V is TRBV6-6; D is possibly TRBD1 (5 bases). The V end was cut by 6 bases, the J end by 2 bases, with 10 bases between. Germline CDR1 reads MNHNY; CDR2 reads SVGAGI (reference sequence). The CDR3 runs to 13 residues. The DNA for the CDR3 is TGTGCCAGCAGACTCGACAGAAACTATGGCTACACCTTC. The encoded protein is CASRLDRNYGYTF.

V gene TRBV18 combines with J gene TRBJ2-1; 15 positions agree with TRBD2. The CDR3 covers 18 residues. V was pared by 2 bases and J by 5 bases, with 7 bases of the junction left unmatched. From germline, CDR1 is KGHSH and CDR2 LQKENI. The CDR3 loop reads CASSPRGLAGGSHNEQFF. The CDR3 DNA reads TGTGCCAGCTCACCAAGGGGACTAGCGGGAGGTTCCCACAATGAGCAGTTCTTC.

The V and J genes are TRBV28 and TRBJ2-2; D not certain. Deletions cut 3 bases from V and 4 bases from J, with 12 bases between. CDR3 length: 15 residues. Germline V gives CDR1 MDHEN, CDR2 SYDVKM. DNA for the CDR3: TGTGCCAGCAGTTTCTTTAGTTCTCGCACCGGGGAGCTGTTTTTT. It yields the protein CASSFFSSRTGELFF. Complete variable domain (other parts from reference TRBV28 and TRBJ2-2): DVKVTQSSRYLVKRTGEKVFLECVQDMDHENMFWYRQDPGLGLRLIYFSYDVKMKEKGDIPEGYSVSREKKERFSLILESASTNQTSMYLCASSFFSSRTGELFFGEGSRLTVL.

This rearrangement joins TRBV27 to TRBJ2-7; D remains ambiguous. Germline CDR1 and CDR2: MNHEY and SMNVEV (reference sequence). V was pared by 3 bases and J by 4 bases, with 10 bases between. The CDR3 totals 13 residues. The CDR3 DNA sequence: TGTGCCAGCAGTTTCGGCGGCACTTACGAGCAGTACTTC. Its translation: CASSFGGTYEQYF.